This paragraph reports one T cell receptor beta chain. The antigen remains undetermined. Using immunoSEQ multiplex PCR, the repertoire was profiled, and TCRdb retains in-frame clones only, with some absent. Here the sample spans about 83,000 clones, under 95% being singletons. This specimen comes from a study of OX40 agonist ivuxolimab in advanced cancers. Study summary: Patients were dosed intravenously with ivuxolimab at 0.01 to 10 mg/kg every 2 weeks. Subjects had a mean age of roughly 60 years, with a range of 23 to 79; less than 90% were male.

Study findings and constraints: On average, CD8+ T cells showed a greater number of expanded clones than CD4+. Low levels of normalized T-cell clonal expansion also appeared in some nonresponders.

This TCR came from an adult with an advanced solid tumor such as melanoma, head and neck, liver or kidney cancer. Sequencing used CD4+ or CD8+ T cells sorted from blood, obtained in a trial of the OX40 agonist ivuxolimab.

DNA of the CDR3: TGTGCCAGCATGGACCGGGGAAGCACTGAAGCTTTCTTT. It translates to CASMDRGSTEAFF. The chain recombines TRBV27 with TRBJ1-1; D uncertain. CDR1 and CDR2 from the germline V gene are MNHEY and SMNVEV (reference sequence). The CDR3 has 13 residues. Trimming stripped 7 bases from V and 4 bases from J, with 13 bases between.